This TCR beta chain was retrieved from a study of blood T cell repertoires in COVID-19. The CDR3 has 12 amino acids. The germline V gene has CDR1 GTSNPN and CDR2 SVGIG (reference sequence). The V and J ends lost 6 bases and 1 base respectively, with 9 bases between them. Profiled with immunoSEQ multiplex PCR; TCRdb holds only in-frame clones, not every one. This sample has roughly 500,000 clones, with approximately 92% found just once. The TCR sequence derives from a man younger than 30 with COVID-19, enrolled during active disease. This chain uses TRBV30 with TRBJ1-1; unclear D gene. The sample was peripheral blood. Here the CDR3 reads CACPGKNTEAFF. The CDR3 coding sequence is TGTGCCTGCCCCGGGAAGAACACTGAAGCTTTCTTT.